These 11 T cell receptor beta chains were sequenced from one sample in a study of response to subunit inactivated influenza vaccine. Via MiXCR, TCRdb re-called the RT-PCR reads, giving one row per CDR3 protein. Among approximately 500,000 distinct CDR3 sequences listed, roughly 23% were seen once. The same sample was also studied in work on T cells expressing NK-cell markers. That paper notes: UMIs were included in TCR beta cDNA generated by 5'RACE template switching.

Specimen: CD4+ T cells sorted from PBMCs, collected 11 to 12 days after vaccination. The origin of the receptors is a man between 45 and 60 years old who received an inactivated influenza vaccine.

The chain couples TRBV7-2 to TRBJ2-3; possibly TRBD1 or TRBD2 for D (6 bases each). The V and J ends lost 5 bases and 5 bases respectively, with 17 bases between them. Looked up from germline, CDR1 is SGHTA and CDR2 is FQGNSA. The CDR3 totals 15 residues. CDR3 loop: CASSAWRGAGDTQYF. In nucleotides, the CDR3 is TGTGCCAGCAGCGCTTGGAGGGGGGCAGGAGATACGCAGTATTTT.

The chain has TRBV12-3 or TRBV12-4 and TRBJ2-5; TRBD2 matches 9 bases. This CDR3 has 14 amino acids. The junction had 8 bases not matched to a gene; V was cut back by 7 bases and J by 5 bases. CDR3 protein: CASTPGTSMETQYF. The CDR3 DNA reads TGTGCCAGCACACCCGGGACTAGCATGGAGACCCAGTACTTC.

This clonotype appeared a few times. The gene calls are TRBV15 and TRBJ1-3; D call uncertain. Trimming took 0 bases from V and 1 from J, leaving 10 bases between them. The CDR3 runs 16 residues. Germline-derived CDR1 and CDR2 are LNHNV and YYDKDF (reference sequence). CDR3 nucleotides: TGTGCCACCAGCAGAGATGGCGGCCTATCTGGAAACACCATATATTTT. It is translated as CATSRDGGLSGNTIYF.

There are many counts of this clonotype. V is TRBV2 and J is TRBJ2-7, with TRBD1 matching 8 bases. This CDR3 is 15 amino acids long. Trimming at V came to 1 base and at J to 2 bases, leaving 4 bases not matched to a gene. Germline V gives CDR1 SNHLY, CDR2 FYNNEI. The CDR3 loop is CASSEGMGQAYEQYF. As DNA, the CDR3 is TGTGCCAGCAGTGAAGGGATGGGACAGGCCTACGAGCAGTACTTC.

This sequence joins TRBV12-3 or TRBV12-4 and TRBJ1-2; D might be TRBD1 (6 bases). This CDR3 spans 14 amino acids. Between the trimmed V and J ends, which lost 5 bases and 5 bases, there was a span of 15 bases. In DNA, the CDR3 is TGTGCCAGCAGTCCATCGGGACAATATTATGGCTACACCTTC. As protein: CASSPSGQYYGYTF.

This chain uses TRBV12-3 or TRBV12-4 with TRBJ1-3; D possibly corresponds to TRBD1 (5 bases). The CDR3 is 15 residues long. The V end was cut by 5 bases, the J end by 0 bases, with 11 bases between. CDR3 sequence reads: CASSRDRLSGNTIYF. CDR3 bases: TGTGCCAGCAGTCGGGACCGTCTCTCTGGAAACACCATATATTTT.

This clonotype has more than one count but fewer than ten. J is TRBJ2-5 and V is TRBV2, with TRBD1 identical over 12 bases. Germline assignment: CDR1 SNHLY and CDR2 FYNNEI. The CDR3 is 15 amino acids. Trimming at V came to 4 bases and at J to 5 bases, leaving 5 bases not matched to a gene. CDR3 protein: CASSGRDRGLETQYF. Here the CDR3 DNA reads TGTGCCAGCAGTGGCCGGGACAGGGGGCTGGAGACCCAGTACTTC.

This clonotype was seen more than once but under ten times. This chain uses TRBV20-1 with TRBJ1-1; D perhaps matches TRBD1 (6 bases). The germline CDR1 and CDR2 sequences are DFQATT and SNEGSKA (reference sequence). The CDR3 sequence is 15 residues long. The V end lost 0 bases, the J end lost 2 bases, and 13 bases lay between the germline ends. The DNA of the CDR3 is TGCAGTGCTAGAGATCCTTCGACAGGAAACACTGAAGCTTTCTTT. It translates to CSARDPSTGNTEAFF.

The V gene is TRBV20-1, the J gene TRBJ1-2, with 9 bases identical to TRBD1. V was pared by 7 bases and J by 2 bases, with 2 bases of the junction left unmatched. Germline CDR1 reads DFQATT; CDR2 reads SNEGSKA (reference sequence). CDR3 length: 12 residues. This CDR3 is CSGGTGNYGYTF. The CDR3 DNA sequence: TGCAGTGGCGGGACAGGGAACTATGGCTACACCTTC.

This clonotype occurred a few times. The V call is TRBV29-1, the J call TRBJ2-3, with 13 nucleotides matching TRBD2. Losses at the gene ends were 7 bases for V and 2 bases for J; bases not matched to a gene: 6. Germline CDR1 reads SQVTM; CDR2 reads ANQGSEA. The CDR3 is 15 amino acids. The CDR3 loop reads CSDLGLAGSTDTQYF. The DNA for the CDR3 is TGCAGCGACTTGGGACTAGCGGGATCCACAGATACGCAGTATTTT.

This clonotype was seen a handful of times. The gene calls are TRBV12-3 or TRBV12-4 and TRBJ2-5; 8 positions agree with TRBD2. The CDR3 is made up of 14 amino acids. Unmatched junction bases numbered 8, after V lost 6 bases and J lost 5 bases. The CDR3 bases are TGTGCCAGCAGCTCCAGCGGGGGTCATGAGACCCAGTACTTC. Amino acids: CASSSSGGHETQYF.